These 32 T cell receptor beta chains originate from one sample sequenced in a study of T cell responses to AZD1222 COVID-19 vaccine. Produced via immunoSEQ multiplex PCR; TCRdb's table is partial and in-frame only. This table holds fewer than 200,000 clones, approximately 92% found once. Sequenced material: peripheral blood, taken on day 0 of AZD1222 vaccination. The receptors were gathered from an adult in good health.

Concerning this clone: Sequence at one end of the junction differs from germline and may be a read error. The gene calls are TRBV6-5 and TRBJ2-7; TRBD2 matches at 9 bases. Germline CDR1 MNHEY, CDR2 SVGAGI. This CDR3 is 15 amino acids long. The CDR3 nucleotides are TGTGCCAGCAGTTACGGAGCGGGAGGCTCCCACGAGCAGTACTTC. Translation gives CASSYGAGGSHEQYF.

The rearrangement uses TRBV6-5 and TRBJ1-5; 8 nucleotides agree with TRBD1. Germline trimming cut 8 bases from V and 1 base from J; bases unmatched to any gene: 7. The germline gives CDR1 MNHEY, CDR2 SVGAGI. This CDR3 has 15 residues. For the CDR3, the DNA is TGTGCCAGCCGAAAGGACAGGGTGAGCAATCAGCCCCAGCATTTT. This encodes CASRKDRVSNQPQHF.

This clone came up a few times. The chain uses TRBV6-5 and TRBJ1-1; no definite D call. Trimming cost V 6 bases and J 1 base, with 12 bases left between them. This CDR3 has 14 residues. Germline V gene data show CDR1 as MNHEY and CDR2 as SVGAGI. The CDR3, as DNA: TGTGCCAGCAGACTCCCAAACGGGAACACTGAAGCTTTCTTT. Translated, it gives CASRLPNGNTEAFF.

This chain joins TRBV3-1 (or the pseudogene TRBV3-2) and TRBJ2-3; 7 nucleotides match TRBD1. The CDR3 runs 16 residues. The V segment lost 3 bases and the J segment 4 bases; nucleotides outside the gene matches: 10. Looked up from germline, CDR1 is LGHDT and CDR2 is YNNKEL (reference sequence). The CDR3 DNA follows: TGTGCCAGCAGCCAGGGGAGTGGGACAGCCGCAGATACGCAGTATTTT. It yields the protein CASSQGSGTAADTQYF.

This clone was observed a few times. The chain uses TRBV7-8 and TRBJ1-2; weak D call: TRBD1 (5 bases). The CDR3 has 13 amino acids. V lost 4 bases and J 2 bases, leaving 8 bases between the germline ends. Germline lookup yields CDR1 SGHVS and CDR2 FQNEAQ. The chain's CDR3 is CASSSTVNYGYTF. CDR3 coding DNA: TGTGCCAGCAGCTCGACAGTCAACTATGGCTACACCTTC. The full variable domain, in which reference TRBV7-8 and TRBJ1-2 provide the parts outside the CDR3, is GAGVSQSPRYKVAKRGQDVALRCDPISGHVSLFWYQQALGQGPEFLTYFQNEAQLDKSGLPSDRFFAERPEGSVSTLKIQRTQQEDSAVYLCASSSTVNYGYTFGSGTRLTVV.

This chain links TRBV5-1 with TRBJ2-7, with D possibly being TRBD2 (6 bases). CDR1 is SGHRS and CDR2 is YFSETQ in the germline V gene. The CDR3 extends over 14 amino acids. The V gene lost 5 bases and the J gene lost 7 bases, with 19 bases spanning the gap. The chain's CDR3 is CASRDLASPGEQYF. In DNA, the CDR3 is TGCGCCAGCAGAGACCTAGCGAGCCCTGGGGAGCAGTACTTC.

V usage is TRBV5-4 and J usage is TRBJ1-1; D gene ambiguous. The V gene's germline CDR1 is SGHNT and CDR2 YYREEE (reference sequence). V lost 7 bases and J 3 bases, leaving 16 bases between the germline ends. This CDR3 spans 14 amino acids. The CDR3 region is CASSEALVDTEAFF. CDR3 in DNA: TGTGCCAGCTCGGAAGCCTTGGTGGACACTGAAGCTTTCTTT. The variable domain in full, with the rest retrieved from reference TRBV5-4 and TRBJ1-1, is ETGVTQSPTHLIKTRGQQVTLRCSSQSGHNTVSWYQQALGQGPQFIFQYYREEENGRGNFPPRFSGLQFPNYSSELNVNALELDDSALYLCASSEALVDTEAFFGQGTRLTVV.

CDR3 protein: CASSVTSGSGSEQFF. CDR3 nucleotide sequence: TGTGCCAGCAGCGTGACTAGCGGGAGCGGGAGTGAGCAGTTCTTC. V usage is TRBV2 and J usage is TRBJ2-1; TRBD2 aligns across 12 bases. Germline V lookup: CDR1 SNHLY, CDR2 FYNNEI. The CDR3 consists of 15 residues. V lost 6 bases and J lost 9; bases outside the gene matches: 9.

The chain uses TRBV27 and TRBJ2-5, with TRBD2 matching over 8 bases. V gave up 4 bases and J gave up 2 bases; unmatched junction bases: 6. Looked up from germline, CDR1 is MNHEY and CDR2 is SMNVEV (reference sequence). The CDR3 sequence is 15 residues long. In DNA, the CDR3 is TGTGCCAGCAGTTATGACCCTAGCGGGCAAGAGACCCAGTACTTC. Translating it yields CASSYDPSGQETQYF.

The V call is TRBV2, the J call TRBJ1-2, with 9 bases aligning to TRBD1. V shed 5 bases and J 4 bases; nucleotides not matched to a gene: 5. The CDR3 has 14 residues. Looked up from germline, CDR1 is SNHLY and CDR2 is FYNNEI. CDR3 nucleotides: TGTGCCAGCAGTACCCGGGACAGGGCCTATGGCTACACCTTC. Its translation: CASSTRDRAYGYTF. Combining the CDR3 with reference TRBV2 and TRBJ1-2 gives the whole variable domain EPEVTQTPSHQVTQMGQEVILRCVPISNHLYFYWYRQILGQKVEFLVSFYNNEISEKSEIFDDQFSVERPDGSNFTLKIRSTKLEDSAMYFCASSTRDRAYGYTFGSGTRLTVV.

The V gene is TRBV2, the J gene TRBJ2-7; 9 positions agree with TRBD2. The CDR3 covers 16 residues. Losses at the gene ends were 1 base for V and 3 bases for J; bases not matched to a gene: 7. CDR1 and CDR2 (germline): SNHLY, FYNNEI. In nucleotides, the CDR3 is TGTGCCAGCAGTGAAGAACCTAGCGGGATCCTCTACGAGCAGTACTTC. It encodes CASSEEPSGILYEQYF.

The chain employs TRBV6-5 and TRBJ1-1; 9 bases are a match to TRBD1. This CDR3 contains 12 residues. CDR1 is MNHEY and CDR2 is SVGAGI in the germline V gene. The junction had 2 bases not matched to a gene; V was cut back by 6 bases and J by 6 bases. CDR3 in amino acids: CASSRTGAEAFF. CDR3 DNA sequence: TGTGCCAGCAGCCGGACAGGGGCTGAAGCTTTCTTT.

The chain uses TRBV3-1 (or the pseudogene TRBV3-2) and TRBJ2-7; tentative D call: TRBD2 (5 bases). Germline V CDR1 and CDR2: LGHDT, YNNKEL (reference sequence). The CDR3 has 15 amino acids. The V end was cut by 1 base, the J end by 0 bases, with 10 bases between. The CDR3 coding sequence is TGTGCCAGCAGCCAAGGGGTCGGGAACTCCTACGAGCAGTACTTC. Encoded protein: CASSQGVGNSYEQYF.

This clone was counted once. The chain is built from TRBV3-1 (or the pseudogene TRBV3-2) and TRBJ1-4, with D hard to call. The CDR3 consists of 16 residues. Trimming stripped 1 base from V and 0 bases from J, with 9 bases between. Germline assignment: CDR1 LGHDT and CDR2 YNNKEL (reference sequence). The CDR3 loop is CASSQARIATNEKLFF. DNA of the CDR3: TGTGCCAGCAGCCAAGCCCGAATCGCAACTAATGAAAAACTGTTTTTT.

The rearrangement links TRBV5-8 to TRBJ1-2; D possibly corresponds to TRBD1 (5 bases). Per germline, CDR1 SGHTS and CDR2 YDEGEE. V lost 5 bases and J lost 4, with 15 bases in between. This CDR3 spans 14 amino acids. In DNA form, the CDR3 reads TGTGCCAGCAGGTTCGGGTGGGGCGGCTATGGCTACACCTTC. Protein product: CASRFGWGGYGYTF.

The chain uses TRBV28 and TRBJ1-5, with a possible D match to TRBD1 (5 bases). This CDR3 spans 11 amino acids. Germline V gene data show CDR1 as MDHEN and CDR2 as SYDVKM. V dropped 6 bases and J dropped 9 bases, with 9 bases sitting between them. Written as DNA, the CDR3 is TGTGCCAGCAGGGGGGGAGGGCCCCAGCATTTT. Translating it yields CASRGGGPQHF.

This clone appeared once. This chain links TRBV25-1 with TRBJ1-5; D is undetermined. Germline V gene sequence: CDR1 MGHDK, CDR2 SYGVNS. V lost 5 bases and J 5 bases, leaving 10 bases between the germline ends. CDR3 length: 13 amino acids. The CDR3 DNA sequence: TGTGCCAGCAGTCGGGAGGTGGATCAGCCCCAGCATTTT. It codes for CASSREVDQPQHF. Supplemented by reference TRBV25-1 and TRBJ1-5, the full variable domain reads EADIYQTPRYLVIGTGKKITLECSQTMGHDKMYWYQQDPGMELHLIHYSYGVNSTEKGDLSSESTVSRIRTEHFPLTLESARPSHTSQYLCASSREVDQPQHFGDGTRLSIL.

The V call is TRBV11-1, the J call TRBJ2-1; D possibly corresponds to TRBD2 (6 bases). From germline, CDR1 is SGHAT and CDR2 FQDESV (reference sequence). The CDR3 spans 15 residues. V shed 5 bases and J shed 7 bases, with 18 bases lying between them. In DNA, the CDR3 is TGTGCCAGCAGCCGGTTAGTGGAGGGCCATAATGAGCAGTTCTTC. Its protein product is CASSRLVEGHNEQFF.

J is TRBJ1-1 and V is TRBV27; D is uncertain. The CDR3 covers 11 residues. Per germline, CDR1 MNHEY and CDR2 SMNVEV (reference sequence). V lost 6 bases and J lost 1, with 3 bases in between. The CDR3 protein is CASRGNTEAFF. The CDR3 DNA is TGTGCCAGCAGGGGGAACACTGAAGCTTTCTTT.

The chain is built from TRBV2 and TRBJ2-3; D is ambiguous. The CDR3 contains 13 residues. CDR1 is SNHLY and CDR2 is FYNNEI in the germline V gene. Trimming removed 2 bases from V and 2 bases from J, with 5 bases in between. CDR3: CASSEPSTDTQYF. The CDR3 DNA is TGTGCCAGCAGTGAACCGTCCACAGATACGCAGTATTTT. The complete variable domain, with remaining parts taken from reference TRBV2 and TRBJ2-3, reads EPEVTQTPSHQVTQMGQEVILRCVPISNHLYFYWYRQILGQKVEFLVSFYNNEISEKSEIFDDQFSVERPDGSNFTLKIRSTKLEDSAMYFCASSEPSTDTQYFGPGTRLTVL.

For the CDR3, the DNA is TGTGCCTGGAGCGGTTTCGAGCGGTCGAACACCGGGGAGCTGTTTTTT. Protein sequence: CAWSGFERSNTGELFF. V gene TRBV30 combines with J gene TRBJ2-2, with D perhaps TRBD2 (5 bases). Germline CDR1 GTSNPN, CDR2 SVGIG (reference sequence). This CDR3 is 16 amino acids long. V lost 3 bases to trimming and J lost 0 bases, with 14 bases between them.

This clone was counted once. The chain has TRBV4-1 and TRBJ2-2; tentatively, D is TRBD1 or TRBD2 (6 bases each). Germline V gives CDR1 MGHRA, CDR2 YSYEKL. Trimming stripped 6 bases from V and 2 bases from J, with 16 bases between. The CDR3 length is 16 residues. CDR3 nucleotides: TGCGCCAGCAGTCAAAGACGCGGGACAAACACCGGGGAGCTGTTTTTT. Residues: CASSQRRGTNTGELFF.

The rearrangement uses TRBV7-9 and TRBJ2-1, with 12 bases aligning to TRBD2. The germline CDR1 and CDR2 sequences are SEHNR and FQNEAQ (reference sequence). Trimming cost V 4 bases and J 8 bases; bases outside gene matches: 9. CDR3 size: 16 residues. CDR3 bases: TGTGCCAGCAGCTCCCGGTCTAGCGGGAGGGCACATGAGCAGTTCTTC. Translated, it gives CASSSRSSGRAHEQFF.

A single count supports this clone. V gene TRBV10-2 combines with J gene TRBJ1-1, with D maybe TRBD1 (6 bases). V gave up 5 bases and J gave up 4 bases, with 17 bases separating them. Germline V gives CDR1 WSHSY, CDR2 SAAADI. This CDR3 has 15 amino acids. The CDR3 region is CASSLQGGEVTEAFF. CDR3 DNA: TGCGCCAGCAGTTTACAGGGAGGAGAAGTCACTGAAGCTTTCTTT.

The chain is built from TRBV7-8 and TRBJ1-2; maybe TRBD1 (6 bases). Germline V gene sequence: CDR1 SGHVS, CDR2 FQNEAQ. The CDR3 totals 17 residues. Trimming removed 5 bases at V and 0 bases at J, with 19 bases between. This CDR3 reads CASSPEGGAGPNYGYTF. The CDR3 DNA reads TGTGCCAGCAGCCCGGAGGGGGGGGCAGGCCCTAACTATGGCTACACCTTC.

The CDR3 DNA reads as TGTGCCACCAGCGGACTAGGGAAACAGCCCCAGCATTTT. Its translation is CATSGLGKQPQHF. The chain recombines TRBV15 with TRBJ1-5, with D hard to call. The CDR3 loop spans 13 amino acids. Germline assignment: CDR1 LNHNV and CDR2 YYDKDF (reference sequence). Trimming took off 5 bases at V and 7 bases at J, with 12 bases between the two ends.

This chain uses TRBV3-1 (or the pseudogene TRBV3-2) with TRBJ2-1; D uncertain. The CDR3 sequence is 13 residues long. CDR1 and CDR2 from the germline V gene are LGHDT and YNNKEL (reference sequence). The V end was cut by 1 base, the J end by 6 bases, with 7 bases between. The CDR3 region has the DNA TGTGCCAGCAGCCAAGTTCCAGTCAATGAGCAGTTCTTC. Translated: CASSQVPVNEQFF.

V gene TRBV21-1 combines with J gene TRBJ1-6. TRBV21-1 is assigned pseudogene status. The CDR3 is made up of 16 amino acids. Here the CDR3 DNA reads TGTGCCAGCAGCAAAGTTATTCACCGCCTTCACTCACCCCTCCACTTT. The encoded protein is CASSKVIHRLHSPLHF.

This clone has only a few counts. The V call is TRBV19, the J call TRBJ1-1, with a possible D match to TRBD1 (5 bases). V was shortened by 10 bases and J by 5 bases, with 14 bases between the two germline ends. Germline CDR1 is LNHDA and CDR2 is SQIVND (reference sequence). The CDR3 extends over 12 amino acids. Written as DNA, the CDR3 is TGTGCCACCTCCTGGGGGGGGACTGAAGCTTTCTTT. It translates to CATSWGGTEAFF.

The chain links TRBV29-1 to TRBJ2-1, with a weak D call TRBD1 (5 bases). The V and J ends lost 4 bases and 7 bases respectively, with 8 bases between them. Germline loops: CDR1 SQVTM, CDR2 ANQGSEA. The CDR3 contains 11 residues. DNA of the CDR3: TGCAGCGTTGGGAAGGGGAATGAGCAGTTCTTC. Amino acid sequence: CSVGKGNEQFF.

This rearrangement joins TRBV14 to TRBJ1-1, with D possibly being TRBD1 (6 bases). V lost 5 bases and J 0 bases, leaving 19 bases between the germline ends. There are 17 residues in the CDR3. Germline CDR1 reads SGHDN; CDR2 reads FVKESK. Here the CDR3 reads CASSGGQRFPMNTEAFF. In nucleotides, the CDR3 is TGTGCCAGCAGCGGAGGACAGCGCTTCCCCATGAACACTGAAGCTTTCTTT. Using reference TRBV14 and TRBJ1-1 for the parts outside the CDR3, the full variable domain is EAGVTQFPSHSVIEKGQTVTLRCDPISGHDNLYWYRRVMGKEIKFLLHFVKESKQDESGMPNNRFLAERTGGTYSTLKVQPAELEDSGVYFCASSGGQRFPMNTEAFFGQGTRLTVV.

The chain links TRBV11-2 to TRBJ2-3; 7 bases are a match to TRBD2. V dropped 1 base and J dropped 0; count of bases not matched to a gene: 4. The CDR3 loop spans 16 amino acids. Germline CDR1 SGHAT, CDR2 FQNNGV. CDR3: CASSLGLAESTDTQYF. The CDR3 DNA reads TGTGCCAGCAGCTTAGGGCTAGCGGAGAGCACAGATACGCAGTATTTT.